The T cell receptor (beta chain) under discussion was sequenced for a study of tumor T cells in aggressive B-cell lymphoma. Clones were sequenced by immunoSEQ multiplex PCR, and TCRdb holds only the in-frame ones, with some missing. Here the sample spans thousands of clones, about 89% being singletons. Trimming removed 2 bases from V and 14 bases from J, with 7 bases in between. This CDR3 region has 10 residues. CDR1 is MNHEY and CDR2 is SVGAGI in the germline V gene. This clone was recorded once. The J gene is TRBJ2-1, the V gene TRBV6-5; D remains unclear. The sequenced sample was tumor tissue. This clonotype was sampled from an adult with diffuse large B cell lymphoma. As DNA, the CDR3 is TGTGCCAGCAGTTACCCGTCTAAGTTCTTC. The encoded protein is CASSYPSKFF.